The T cell receptor (beta chain) described here comes from a study of graft-versus-host responses after intestinal transplantation. Study conclusions and caveats: GvH clones surfaced in recipient marrow, some emerging earlier in ileum or blood.

Of note for this clone: Antigen: not known.

Sequencing was performed with immunoSEQ multiplex PCR; in TCRdb, only in-frame clones are kept and a portion is missing. The repertoire holds 15,000 to 20,000 clones, about 95% seen once, with 0.79% in the top ten. The CDR3 covers 15 residues. Trimming took off 4 bases at V and 1 base at J, with 11 bases between the two ends. The germline gives CDR1 LGHNA, CDR2 YNFKEQ. The chain employs TRBV4-2 and TRBJ1-5; D gene uncertain. This sequence originates from a human patient who received an intestinal transplant, so some T cells may come from the graft donor. Sequenced here: PBMCs, sampled 23 days after intestinal transplant. The CDR3 region has the DNA TGTGCCAGCAGCCCCAGCGTGGCGAGCAATCAGCCCCAGCATTTT. It specifies CASSPSVASNQPQHF.